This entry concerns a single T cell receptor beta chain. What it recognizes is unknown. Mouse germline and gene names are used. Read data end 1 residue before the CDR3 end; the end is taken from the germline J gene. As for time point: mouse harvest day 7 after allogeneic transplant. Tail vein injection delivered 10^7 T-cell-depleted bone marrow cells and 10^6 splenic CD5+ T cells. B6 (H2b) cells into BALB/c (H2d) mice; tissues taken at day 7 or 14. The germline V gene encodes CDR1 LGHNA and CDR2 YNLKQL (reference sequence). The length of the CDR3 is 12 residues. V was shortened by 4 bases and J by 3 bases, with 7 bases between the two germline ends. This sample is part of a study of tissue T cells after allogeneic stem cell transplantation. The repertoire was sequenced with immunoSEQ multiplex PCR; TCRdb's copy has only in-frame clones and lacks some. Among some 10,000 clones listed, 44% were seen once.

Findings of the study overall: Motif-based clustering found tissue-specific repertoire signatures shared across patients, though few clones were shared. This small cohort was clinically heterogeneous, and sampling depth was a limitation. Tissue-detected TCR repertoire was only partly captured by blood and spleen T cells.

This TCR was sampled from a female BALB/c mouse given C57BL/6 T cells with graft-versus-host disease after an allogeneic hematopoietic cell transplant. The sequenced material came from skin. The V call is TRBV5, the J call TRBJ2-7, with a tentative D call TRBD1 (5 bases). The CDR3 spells CASSPTVYEQYF. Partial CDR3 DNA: TGTGCCAGCAGCCCGACAGTCTATGAACAGTAC.